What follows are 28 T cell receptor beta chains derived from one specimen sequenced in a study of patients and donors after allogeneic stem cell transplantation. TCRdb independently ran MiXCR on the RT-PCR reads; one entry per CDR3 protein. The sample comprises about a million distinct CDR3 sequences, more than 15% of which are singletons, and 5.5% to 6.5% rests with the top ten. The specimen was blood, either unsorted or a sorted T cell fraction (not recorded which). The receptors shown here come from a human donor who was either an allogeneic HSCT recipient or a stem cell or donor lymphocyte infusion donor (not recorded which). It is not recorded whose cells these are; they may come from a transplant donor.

The CDR3 nucleotides read TGTGCAAGTCGCTACGAGGACGGTCAGCCCCAGCATTTT. Translated: CASRYEDGQPQHF. The chain recombines TRBV12-2 with TRBJ1-5. TRBV12-2 is flagged as a pseudogene. The CDR3 sequence is 13 residues long.

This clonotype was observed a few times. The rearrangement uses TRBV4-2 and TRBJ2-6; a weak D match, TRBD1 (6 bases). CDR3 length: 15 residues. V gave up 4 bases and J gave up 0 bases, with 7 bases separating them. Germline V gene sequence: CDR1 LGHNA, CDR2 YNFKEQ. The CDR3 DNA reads TGTGCCAGCAGCCCAGGGGCCTCTGGGGCCAACGTCCTGACTTTC. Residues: CASSPGASGANVLTF.

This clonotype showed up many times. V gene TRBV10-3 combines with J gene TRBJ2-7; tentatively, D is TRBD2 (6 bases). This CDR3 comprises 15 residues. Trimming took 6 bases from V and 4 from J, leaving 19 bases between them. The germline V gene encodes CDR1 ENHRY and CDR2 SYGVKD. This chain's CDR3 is CAIREELAVGYEQYF. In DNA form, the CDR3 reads TGTGCCATCAGGGAGGAGTTAGCGGTAGGTTACGAGCAGTACTTC.

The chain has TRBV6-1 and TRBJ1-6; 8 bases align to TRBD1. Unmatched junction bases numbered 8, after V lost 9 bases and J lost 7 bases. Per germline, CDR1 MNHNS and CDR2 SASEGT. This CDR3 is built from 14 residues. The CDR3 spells CASAQGAENSPLHF. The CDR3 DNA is TGTGCCAGTGCCCAGGGGGCGGAAAATTCACCCCTCCACTTT.

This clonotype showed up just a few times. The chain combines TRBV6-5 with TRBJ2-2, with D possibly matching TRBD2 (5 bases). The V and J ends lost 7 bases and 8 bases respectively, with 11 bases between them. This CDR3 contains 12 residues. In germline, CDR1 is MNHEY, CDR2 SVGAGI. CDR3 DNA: TGTGCCAGCACCAATCCGGGAGGGGAGCTGTTTTTT. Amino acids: CASTNPGGELFF.

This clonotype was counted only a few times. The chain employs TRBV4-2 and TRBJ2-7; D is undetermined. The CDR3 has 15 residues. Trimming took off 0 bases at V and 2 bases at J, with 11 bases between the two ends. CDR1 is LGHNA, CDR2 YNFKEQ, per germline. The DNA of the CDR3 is TGTGCCAGCAGCCAAGATGAGGCCCAAGCCTACGAGCAGTACTTC. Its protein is CASSQDEAQAYEQYF.

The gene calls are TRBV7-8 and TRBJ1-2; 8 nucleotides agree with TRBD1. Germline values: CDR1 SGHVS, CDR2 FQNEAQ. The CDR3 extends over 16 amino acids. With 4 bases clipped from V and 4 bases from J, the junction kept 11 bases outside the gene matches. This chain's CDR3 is CASSSPGQDGSYGYTF. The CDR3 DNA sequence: TGTGCCAGCAGCTCACCGGGACAGGACGGTAGCTATGGCTACACCTTC.

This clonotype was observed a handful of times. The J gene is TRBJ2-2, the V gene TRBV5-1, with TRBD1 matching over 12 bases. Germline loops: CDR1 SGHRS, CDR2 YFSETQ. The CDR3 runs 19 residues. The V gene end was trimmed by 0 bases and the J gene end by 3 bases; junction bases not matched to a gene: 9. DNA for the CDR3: TGCGCCAGCAGCTTGGCCCCGGGACAGGGGGCTTCGTACACCGGGGAGCTGTTTTTT. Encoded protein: CASSLAPGQGASYTGELFF. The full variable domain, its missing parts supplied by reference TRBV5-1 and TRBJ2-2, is KAGVTQTPRYLIKTRGQQVTLSCSPISGHRSVSWYQQTPGQGLQFLFEYFSETQRNKGNFPGRFSGRQFSNSRSEMNVSTLELGDSALYLCASSLAPGQGASYTGELFFGEGSRLTVL.

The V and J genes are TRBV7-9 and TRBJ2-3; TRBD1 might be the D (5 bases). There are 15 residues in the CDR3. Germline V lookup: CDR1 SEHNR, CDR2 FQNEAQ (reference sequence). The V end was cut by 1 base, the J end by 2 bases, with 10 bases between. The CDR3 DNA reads TGTGCCAGCAGCTTAGAGGGGCGAACCACAGATACGCAGTATTTT. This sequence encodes CASSLEGRTTDTQYF. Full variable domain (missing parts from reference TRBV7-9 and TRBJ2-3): DTGVSQNPRHKITKRGQNVTFRCDPISEHNRLYWYRQTLGQGPEFLTYFQNEAQLEKSRLLSDRFSAERPKGSFSTLEIQRTEQGDSAMYLCASSLEGRTTDTQYFGPGTRLTVL.

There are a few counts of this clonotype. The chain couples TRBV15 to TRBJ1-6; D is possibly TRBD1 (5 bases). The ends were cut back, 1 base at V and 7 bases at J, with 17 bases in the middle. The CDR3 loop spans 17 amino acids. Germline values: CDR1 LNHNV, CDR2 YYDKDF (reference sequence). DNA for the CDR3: TGTGCCACCAGCAGAGGACCCCCAAGGGGCAAGAATTCACCCCTCCACTTT. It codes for CATSRGPPRGKNSPLHF. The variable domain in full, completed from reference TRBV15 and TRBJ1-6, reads DAMVIQNPRYQVTQFGKPVTLSCSQTLNHNVMYWYQQKSSQAPKLLFHYYDKDFNNEADTPDNFQSRRPNTSFCFLDIRSPGLGDTAMYLCATSRGPPRGKNSPLHFGNGTRLTVT.

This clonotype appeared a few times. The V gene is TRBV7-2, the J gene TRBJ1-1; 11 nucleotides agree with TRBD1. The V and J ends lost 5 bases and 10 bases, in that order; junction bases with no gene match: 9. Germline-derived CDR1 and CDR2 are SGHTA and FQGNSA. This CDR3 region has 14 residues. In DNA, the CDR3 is TGTGCCAGCAGCCGAATGGGACAGGGGGTATCAGCTTTCTTT. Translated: CASSRMGQGVSAFF.

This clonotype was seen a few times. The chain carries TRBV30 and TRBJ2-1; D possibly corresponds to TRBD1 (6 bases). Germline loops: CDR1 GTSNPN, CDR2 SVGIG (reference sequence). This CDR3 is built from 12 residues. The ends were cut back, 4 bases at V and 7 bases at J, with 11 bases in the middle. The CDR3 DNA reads TGTGCCTGGAATCACAGGGTTAATGAGCAGTTCTTC. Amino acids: CAWNHRVNEQFF.

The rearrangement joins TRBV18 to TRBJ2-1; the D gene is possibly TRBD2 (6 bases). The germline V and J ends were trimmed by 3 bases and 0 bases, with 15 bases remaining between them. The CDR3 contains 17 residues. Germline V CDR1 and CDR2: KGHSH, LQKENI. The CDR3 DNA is TGTGCCAGCTCACCCGGTATGCGGGGCCTCTCCTACAATGAGCAGTTCTTC. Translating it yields CASSPGMRGLSYNEQFF.

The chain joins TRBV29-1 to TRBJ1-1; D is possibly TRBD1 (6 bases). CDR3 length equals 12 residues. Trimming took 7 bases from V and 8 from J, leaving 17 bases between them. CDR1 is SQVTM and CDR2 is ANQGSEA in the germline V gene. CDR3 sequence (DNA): TGCAGCGCGCCGTTTATTGGACAGGAAGCTTTCTTT. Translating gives CSAPFIGQEAFF.

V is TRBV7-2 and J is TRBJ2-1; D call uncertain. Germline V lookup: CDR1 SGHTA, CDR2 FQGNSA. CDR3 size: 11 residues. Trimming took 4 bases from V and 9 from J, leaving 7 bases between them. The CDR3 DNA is TGTGCCAGCAGCTGGGCGCTTGAGCAGTTCTTC. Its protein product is CASSWALEQFF.

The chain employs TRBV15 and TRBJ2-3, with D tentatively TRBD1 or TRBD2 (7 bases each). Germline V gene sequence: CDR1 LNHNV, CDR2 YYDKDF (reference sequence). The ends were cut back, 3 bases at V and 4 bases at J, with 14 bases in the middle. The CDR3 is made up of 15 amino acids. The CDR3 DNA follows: TGTGCCACCAGCAGGACTAGCAGGGGGGCAGATACGCAGTATTTT. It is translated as CATSRTSRGADTQYF.

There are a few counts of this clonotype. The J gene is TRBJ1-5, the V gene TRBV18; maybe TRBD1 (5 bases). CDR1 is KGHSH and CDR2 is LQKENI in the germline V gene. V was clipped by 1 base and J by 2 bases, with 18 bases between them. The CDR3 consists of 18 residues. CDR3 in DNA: TGTGCCAGCTCACCACAAATGTCCGGACAAGTCGGCAATCAGCCCCAGCATTTT. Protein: CASSPQMSGQVGNQPQHF.

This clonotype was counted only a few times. CDR3 loop: CASSLNIKGTLHEQYF. As DNA, the CDR3 is TGTGCCAGCAGCCTTAATATAAAGGGAACTCTCCACGAGCAGTACTTC. This sequence joins TRBV3-1 and TRBJ2-7; D unresolved. The CDR3 consists of 16 residues. The V gene's germline CDR1 is LGHDT and CDR2 YNNKEL (reference sequence). V lost 4 bases, J lost 5 bases, and 21 bases lay in between.

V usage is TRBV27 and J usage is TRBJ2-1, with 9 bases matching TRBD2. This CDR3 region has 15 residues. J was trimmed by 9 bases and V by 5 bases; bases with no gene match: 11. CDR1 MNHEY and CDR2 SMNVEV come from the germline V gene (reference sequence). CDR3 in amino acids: CASSPFGGGAGEQFF. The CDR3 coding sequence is TGTGCCAGCAGTCCCTTCGGCGGGGGGGCGGGTGAGCAGTTCTTC.

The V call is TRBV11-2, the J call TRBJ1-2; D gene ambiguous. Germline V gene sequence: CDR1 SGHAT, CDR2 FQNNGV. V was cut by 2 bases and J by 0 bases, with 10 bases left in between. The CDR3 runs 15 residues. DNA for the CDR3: TGTGCCAGCAGCTTACGAATCGCAGCTAACTATGGCTACACCTTC. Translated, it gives CASSLRIAANYGYTF.

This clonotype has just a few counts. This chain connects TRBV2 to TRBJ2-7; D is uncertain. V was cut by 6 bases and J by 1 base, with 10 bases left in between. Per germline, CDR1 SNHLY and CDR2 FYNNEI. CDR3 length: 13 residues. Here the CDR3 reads CASRKTPSYEQYF. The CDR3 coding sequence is TGTGCCAGCAGAAAGACTCCATCCTACGAGCAGTACTTC.

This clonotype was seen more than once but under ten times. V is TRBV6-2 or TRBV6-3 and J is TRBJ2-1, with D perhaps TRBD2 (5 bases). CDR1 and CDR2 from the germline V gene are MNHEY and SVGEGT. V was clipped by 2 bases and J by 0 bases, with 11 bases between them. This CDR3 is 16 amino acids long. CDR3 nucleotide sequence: TGTGCCAGCAGTTACCCCAGGACTCGCTCCTACAATGAGCAGTTCTTC. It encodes CASSYPRTRSYNEQFF.

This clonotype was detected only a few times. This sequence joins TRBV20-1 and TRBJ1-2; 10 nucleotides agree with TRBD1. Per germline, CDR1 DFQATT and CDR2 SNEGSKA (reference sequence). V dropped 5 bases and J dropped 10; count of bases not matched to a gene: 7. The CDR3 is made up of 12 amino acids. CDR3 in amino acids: CSAWGQGIAYTF. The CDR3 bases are TGCAGTGCTTGGGGACAGGGGATTGCCTACACCTTC.

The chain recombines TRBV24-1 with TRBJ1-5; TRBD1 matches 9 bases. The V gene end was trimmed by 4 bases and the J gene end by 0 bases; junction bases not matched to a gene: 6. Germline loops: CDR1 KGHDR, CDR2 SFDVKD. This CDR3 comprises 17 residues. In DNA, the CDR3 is TGTGCCACCAGTGACACACAGGGGGCCCCTAGCAATCAGCCCCAGCATTTT. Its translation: CATSDTQGAPSNQPQHF.

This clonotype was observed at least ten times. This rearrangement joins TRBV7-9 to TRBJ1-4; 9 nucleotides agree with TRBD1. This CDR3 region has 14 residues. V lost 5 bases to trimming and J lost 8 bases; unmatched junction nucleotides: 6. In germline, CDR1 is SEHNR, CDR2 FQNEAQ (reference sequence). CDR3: CASSQGTGSEKLFF. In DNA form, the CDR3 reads TGTGCCAGCAGCCAAGGGACAGGGAGCGAAAAACTGTTTTTT. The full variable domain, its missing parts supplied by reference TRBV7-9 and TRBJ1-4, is DTGVSQNPRHKITKRGQNVTFRCDPISEHNRLYWYRQTLGQGPEFLTYFQNEAQLEKSRLLSDRFSAERPKGSFSTLEIQRTEQGDSAMYLCASSQGTGSEKLFFGSGTQLSVL.

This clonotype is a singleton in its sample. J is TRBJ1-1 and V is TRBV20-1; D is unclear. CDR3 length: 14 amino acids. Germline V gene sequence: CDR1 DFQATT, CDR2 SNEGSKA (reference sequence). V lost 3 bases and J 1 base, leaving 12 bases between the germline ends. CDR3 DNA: TGCAGTGCTAGTGCGGGGTGGACGAACACTGAAGCTTTCTTT. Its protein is CSASAGWTNTEAFF.

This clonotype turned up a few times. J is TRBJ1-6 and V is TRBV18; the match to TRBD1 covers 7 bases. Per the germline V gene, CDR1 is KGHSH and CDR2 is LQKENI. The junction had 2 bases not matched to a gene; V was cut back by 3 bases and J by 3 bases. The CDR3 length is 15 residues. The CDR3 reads CASSPGTDYNSPLHF. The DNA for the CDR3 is TGTGCCAGCTCACCCGGGACAGACTATAATTCACCCCTCCACTTT.

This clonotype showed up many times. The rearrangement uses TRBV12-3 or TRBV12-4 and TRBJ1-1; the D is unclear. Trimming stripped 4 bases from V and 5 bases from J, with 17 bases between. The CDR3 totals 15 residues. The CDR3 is CASSYGLDMGTEAFF. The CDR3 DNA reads TGTGCCAGCAGTTATGGGCTCGATATGGGGACTGAAGCTTTCTTT.